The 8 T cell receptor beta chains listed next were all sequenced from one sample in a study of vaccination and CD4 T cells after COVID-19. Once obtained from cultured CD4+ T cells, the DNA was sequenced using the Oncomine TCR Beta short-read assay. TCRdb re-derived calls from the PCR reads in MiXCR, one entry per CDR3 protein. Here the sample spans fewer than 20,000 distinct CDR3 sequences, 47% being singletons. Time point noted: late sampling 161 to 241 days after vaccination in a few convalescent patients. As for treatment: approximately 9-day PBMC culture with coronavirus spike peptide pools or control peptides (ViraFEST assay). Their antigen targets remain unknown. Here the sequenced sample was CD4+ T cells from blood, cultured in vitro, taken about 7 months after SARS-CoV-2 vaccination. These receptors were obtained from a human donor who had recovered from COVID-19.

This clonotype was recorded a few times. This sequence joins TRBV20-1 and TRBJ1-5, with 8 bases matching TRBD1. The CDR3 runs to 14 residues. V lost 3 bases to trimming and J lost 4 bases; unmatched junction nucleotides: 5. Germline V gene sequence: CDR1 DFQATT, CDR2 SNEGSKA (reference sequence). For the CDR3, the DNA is TGCAGTGCTAGGGCAGGGGGCAGGAATCAGCCCCAGCATTTT. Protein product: CSARAGGRNQPQHF.

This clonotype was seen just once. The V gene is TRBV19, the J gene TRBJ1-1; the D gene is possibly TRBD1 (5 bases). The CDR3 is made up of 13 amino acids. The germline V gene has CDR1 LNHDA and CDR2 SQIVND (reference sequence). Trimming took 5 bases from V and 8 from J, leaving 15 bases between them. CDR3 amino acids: CASSLTTAREAFF. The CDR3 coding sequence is TGTGCCAGTAGTCTTACGACAGCCCGGGAAGCTTTCTTT.

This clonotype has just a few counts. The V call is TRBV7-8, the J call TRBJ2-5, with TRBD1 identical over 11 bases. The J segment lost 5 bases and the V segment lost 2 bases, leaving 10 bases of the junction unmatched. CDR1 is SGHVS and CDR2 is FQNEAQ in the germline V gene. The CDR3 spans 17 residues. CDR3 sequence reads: CASSLLPGQGAWETQYF. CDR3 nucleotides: TGTGCCAGCAGCTTACTCCCTGGACAGGGGGCATGGGAGACCCAGTACTTC.

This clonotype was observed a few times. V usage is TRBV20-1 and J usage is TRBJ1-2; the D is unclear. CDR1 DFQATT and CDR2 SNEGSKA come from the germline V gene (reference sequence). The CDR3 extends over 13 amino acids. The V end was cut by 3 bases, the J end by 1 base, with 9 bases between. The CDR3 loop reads CSASLGVNYGYTF. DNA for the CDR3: TGCAGTGCTAGCCTCGGAGTTAACTATGGCTACACCTTC.

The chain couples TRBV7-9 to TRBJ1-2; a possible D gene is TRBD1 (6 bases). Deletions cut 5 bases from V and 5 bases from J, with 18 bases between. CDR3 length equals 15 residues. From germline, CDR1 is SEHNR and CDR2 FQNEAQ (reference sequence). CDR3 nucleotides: TGTGCCAGCAGCCACGATAGGGCAGGGGAATATGGCTACACCTTC. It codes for CASSHDRAGEYGYTF. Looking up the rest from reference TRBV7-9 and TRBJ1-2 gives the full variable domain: DTGVSQNPRHKITKRGQNVTFRCDPISEHNRLYWYRQTLGQGPEFLTYFQNEAQLEKSRLLSDRFSAERPKGSFSTLEIQRTEQGDSAMYLCASSHDRAGEYGYTFGSGTRLTVV.

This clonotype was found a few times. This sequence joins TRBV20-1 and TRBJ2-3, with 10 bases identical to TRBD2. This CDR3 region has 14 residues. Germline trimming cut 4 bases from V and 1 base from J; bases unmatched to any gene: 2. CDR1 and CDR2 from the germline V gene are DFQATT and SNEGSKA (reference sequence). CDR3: CSAIAGGGTDTQYF. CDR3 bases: TGCAGTGCTATAGCGGGAGGTGGCACAGATACGCAGTATTTT.

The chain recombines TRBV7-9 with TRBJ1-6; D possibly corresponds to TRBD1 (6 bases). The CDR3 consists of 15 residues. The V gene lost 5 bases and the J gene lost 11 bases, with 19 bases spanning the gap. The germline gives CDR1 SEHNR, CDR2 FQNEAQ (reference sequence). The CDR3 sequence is CASSPYREPLPPLHF. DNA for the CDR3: TGTGCCAGCAGCCCATACAGGGAACCGCTTCCACCCCTCCACTTT.

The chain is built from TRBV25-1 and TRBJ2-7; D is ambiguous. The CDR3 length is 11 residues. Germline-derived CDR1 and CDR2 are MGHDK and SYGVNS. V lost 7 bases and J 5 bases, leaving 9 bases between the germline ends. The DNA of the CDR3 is TGTGCCAGCATGGGGTATAACGAGCAGTACTTC. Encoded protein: CASMGYNEQYF.